These 26 T cell receptor beta chains were all obtained from the same sample, sequenced in a study of beta chain features in type 1 diabetes. Study findings and constraints: Among all four CD4+ subsets, Type 1 diabetes patients had TCRB CDR3s that were moderately but significantly shorter.

The sequenced template was cDNA made from the entire isolated RNA. Libraries were prepared by immunoSEQ multiplex PCR; TCRdb keeps only in-frame clonotypes and omits some of them. This table has approximately 600,000 clones, around an eighth appearing once. Their antigens remain unidentified. Input material: naive CD4+ T cells from blood. The receptors stem from a man aged 30 to 45 with type 1 diabetes.

The chain recombines TRBV28 with TRBJ2-1, with TRBD2 as a possible D gene (5 bases). The CDR3 runs to 15 residues. V dropped 5 bases and J dropped 0 bases, with 11 bases sitting between them. Germline assignment: CDR1 MDHEN and CDR2 SYDVKM. CDR3 sequence: CASSGERSSYNEQFF. The DNA for the CDR3 is TGTGCCAGCAGTGGGGAGCGTTCCTCCTACAATGAGCAGTTCTTC.

The genes are TRBV9 and TRBJ2-3, with D perhaps matching TRBD2 (6 bases). The CDR3 extends over 14 amino acids. The germline gives CDR1 SGDLS, CDR2 YYNGEE. V gave up 0 bases and J gave up 3 bases, with 8 bases separating them. CDR3 nucleotide sequence: TGTGCCAGCAGCGTAGGGCTAGCGACAGATACGCAGTATTTT. Its protein product is CASSVGLATDTQYF.

A note on this clone: This specimen includes other DNA sequences encoding the same CDR3. The V and J genes are TRBV7-3 and TRBJ1-1; 9 nucleotides agree with TRBD1. The germline V gene has CDR1 SGHTA and CDR2 FQGTGA. Germline trimming cut 5 bases from V and 2 bases from J; bases unmatched to any gene: 3. The CDR3 loop spans 14 amino acids. The CDR3 nucleotides are TGTGCCAGCAGCCCGGGACAGGGAAACACTGAAGCTTTCTTT. As protein: CASSPGQGNTEAFF.

The V gene is TRBV7-3, the J gene TRBJ1-3, with D uncertain. V gave up 3 bases and J gave up 15 bases, with 15 bases separating them. The germline V gene encodes CDR1 SGHTA and CDR2 FQGTGA. This CDR3 region has 12 residues. CDR3 DNA: TGTGCCAGCAGCTTGGCACCGGGAGTGGAATATTTT. As protein: CASSLAPGVEYF.

V is TRBV4-1 and J is TRBJ2-7; 7 bases match TRBD2. Germline trimming cut 0 bases from V and 5 bases from J; bases unmatched to any gene: 10. Germline V gene data show CDR1 as MGHRA and CDR2 as YSYEKL. This CDR3 has 16 amino acids. The chain's CDR3 is CASSQDQGLAAHEQYF. The CDR3 DNA follows: TGCGCCAGCAGCCAAGATCAGGGCCTAGCGGCCCACGAGCAGTACTTC.

This clone came up a few times. V usage is TRBV2 and J usage is TRBJ2-1, with 8 bases aligning to TRBD2. Germline CDR1 SNHLY, CDR2 FYNNEI. CDR3 length equals 13 residues. Trimming at V came to 5 bases and at J to 7 bases, leaving 4 bases not matched to a gene. The CDR3 spells CASSSREGNEQFF. CDR3 bases: TGTGCCAGCAGTTCCCGGGAGGGAAATGAGCAGTTCTTC.

This clone is a singleton in its sample. J is TRBJ1-6 and V is TRBV7-9; 7 positions match TRBD1. The germline V gene has CDR1 SEHNR and CDR2 FQNEAQ (reference sequence). J gave up 6 bases and V 5 bases, and 7 bases lay outside the gene matches. The CDR3 covers 15 residues. Written as DNA, the CDR3 is TGTGCCAGCAGCCCCCCAGGGGGGTTTAATTCACCCCTCCACTTT. It is translated as CASSPPGGFNSPLHF.

Details on this clone: Other DNA sequences in the same sample also yield this CDR3. The chain links TRBV29-1 to TRBJ2-3; D may match TRBD1 or TRBD2 (6 bases each). The CDR3 is made up of 15 amino acids. The germline gives CDR1 SQVTM, CDR2 ANQGSEA. With 2 bases removed from V and 2 bases from J, the gap between germline ends came to 14 bases. In DNA form, the CDR3 reads TGCAGCGTTGAATGGAGGGGGAGAGTCACAGATACGCAGTATTTT. Its translation: CSVEWRGRVTDTQYF.

This rearrangement joins TRBV5-1 to TRBJ2-2; the match to TRBD2 covers 7 bases. This CDR3 is built from 14 residues. Germline CDR1 SGHRS, CDR2 YFSETQ. Trimming at V came to 2 bases and at J to 4 bases, leaving 2 bases not matched to a gene. As DNA, the CDR3 is TGCGCCAGCAGCTTTCCGGGAGGCACCGGGGAGCTGTTTTTT. Translating gives CASSFPGGTGELFF.

The CDR3 loop reads CASSLYSQRGNNEQFF. CDR3 in DNA: TGTGCCAGCAGCTTATATTCCCAGCGGGGGAACAATGAGCAGTTCTTC. This rearrangement joins TRBV7-8 to TRBJ2-1, with TRBD2 identical over 8 bases. J gave up 5 bases and V 2 bases, and 8 bases lay outside the gene matches. The CDR3 is 16 residues long. In germline, CDR1 is SGHVS, CDR2 FQNEAQ.

This clone occurred a few times. The chain is built from TRBV28 and TRBJ1-3; D call uncertain. The V gene lost 5 bases and the J gene lost 5 bases, with 13 bases spanning the gap. The CDR3 runs 14 residues. Germline loops: CDR1 MDHEN, CDR2 SYDVKM. The CDR3 reads CASSAQPIRNTIYF. The DNA of the CDR3 is TGTGCCAGCAGTGCACAGCCCATTCGAAACACCATATATTTT.

This chain joins TRBV7-2 and TRBJ2-4, with TRBD1 matching 8 bases. The germline V gene has CDR1 SGHTA and CDR2 FQGNSA. V was pared by 5 bases and J by 2 bases, with 2 bases of the junction left unmatched. The CDR3 length is 14 residues. CDR3: CASSRQGSKNIQYF. DNA of the CDR3: TGTGCCAGCAGCCGACAGGGGTCCAAAAACATTCAGTACTTC.

This clone was picked up a small number of times. Other DNA sequences in this specimen translate into the identical CDR3. For the CDR3, the DNA is TGCGCCAGCAGCTTCGGAGGGAGGGAAGCTTTCTTT. This translates into CASSFGGREAFF. V usage is TRBV5-1 and J usage is TRBJ1-1; D is unresolved. V lost 2 bases and J 8 bases, leaving 10 bases between the germline ends. The V gene's germline CDR1 is SGHRS and CDR2 YFSETQ. The CDR3 extends over 12 amino acids.

The table lists this clone with a few counts. The V and J genes are TRBV7-9 and TRBJ1-4; a weak D match, TRBD1 (5 bases). Trimming shortened V by 0 bases and J by 6 bases, and 5 bases separated the two germline ends. Germline CDR1 is SEHNR and CDR2 is FQNEAQ (reference sequence). CDR3 size: 13 residues. CDR3 sequence: CASSLARDEKLFF. Here the CDR3 DNA reads TGTGCCAGCAGCTTAGCCAGGGATGAAAAACTGTTTTTT.

This clone was counted a few times. CDR3 residues: CASRDRGGGNQPQHF. The CDR3 bases are TGTGCCAGTAGGGACAGGGGTGGGGGCAATCAGCCCCAGCATTTT. The V and J genes are TRBV19 and TRBJ1-5; TRBD1 matches 9 bases. Germline V gene sequence: CDR1 LNHDA, CDR2 SQIVND (reference sequence). With V trimmed by 6 bases and J by 2 bases, 5 bases remained unmatched. The CDR3 contains 15 residues.

This chain connects TRBV5-4 to TRBJ1-1; 8 bases match TRBD1. CDR1 is SGHNT, CDR2 YYREEE, per germline (reference sequence). The CDR3 is 14 amino acids. After removal of 4 bases from V and 0 bases from J, the junction contained 2 bases not matched to a gene. CDR3 in amino acids: CASSLDRVNTEAFF. The CDR3 DNA reads TGTGCCAGCAGCCTGGACAGGGTGAACACTGAAGCTTTCTTT.

This clone was recorded a few times. The chain is built from TRBV4-3 and TRBJ1-2; D is ambiguous. The ends were cut back, 0 bases at V and 2 bases at J, with 7 bases in the middle. Germline V gene data show CDR1 as LGHNA and CDR2 as YSLEER. The CDR3 is made up of 14 amino acids. This CDR3 is CASSQDATNYGYTF. CDR3 nucleotides: TGCGCCAGCAGCCAAGACGCAACGAACTATGGCTACACCTTC.

V is TRBV25-1 and J is TRBJ2-1; 10 nucleotides align to TRBD2. Germline V gene sequence: CDR1 MGHDK, CDR2 SYGVNS. This CDR3 region has 14 residues. Trimming took 10 bases from V and 7 from J; bases not matched to a gene: 10. The CDR3 DNA is TGTGCCACCCAAAGCGGGGGGGCGAGGAATGAGCAGTTCTTC. Translating it yields CATQSGGARNEQFF.

CDR3 residues: CASGQEATDTQYF. The CDR3, as DNA: TGTGCCAGCGGACAGGAGGCCACAGATACGCAGTATTTT. The rearrangement uses TRBV2 and TRBJ2-3, with 7 bases identical to TRBD1. From germline, CDR1 is SNHLY and CDR2 FYNNEI. The V gene end was trimmed by 8 bases and the J gene end by 2 bases; junction bases not matched to a gene: 4. The CDR3 contains 13 residues.

This clone has only a few counts. The junction shows a germline mismatch at one end, possibly a read error. V gene TRBV7-7 combines with J gene TRBJ2-1; D is uncertain. Germline CDR1 SSHAT, CDR2 FNYEAQ (reference sequence). The CDR3 is 14 amino acids. The CDR3 is CASSLERSSNEQFF. CDR3 nucleotides: TGTGCTAGCAGCCTAGAAAGATCCTCCAATGAGCAGTTCTTC.

The J gene is TRBJ1-5, the V gene TRBV7-2, with 7 bases aligning to TRBD1. Trimming removed 6 bases from V and 11 bases from J; junction bases left unmatched: 19. The CDR3 covers 16 residues. Germline V gene data show CDR1 as SGHTA and CDR2 as FQGNSA. The CDR3 DNA sequence: TGTGCCAGCAGTTGGACCGGGACGGACCTTCAGGGGGCCCAGCATTTT. Its protein is CASSWTGTDLQGAQHF.

The rearrangement links TRBV29-1 to TRBJ2-3; 7 bases fit TRBD1. Germline V gene data show CDR1 as SQVTM and CDR2 as ANQGSEA. The CDR3 loop spans 13 amino acids. The V gene end was trimmed by 3 bases and the J gene end by 5 bases; junction bases not matched to a gene: 5. The CDR3 reads CSVDEGARDTQYF. CDR3 in DNA: TGCAGCGTTGACGAGGGGGCGCGAGATACGCAGTATTTT.

This clone has only a few counts. The chain recombines TRBV15 with TRBJ1-1; possibly TRBD1 for D (5 bases). Trimming stripped 7 bases from V and 3 bases from J, with 12 bases between. Germline V gives CDR1 LNHNV, CDR2 YYDKDF (reference sequence). The CDR3 runs 13 residues. The CDR3 bases are TGTGCCACCACCACCATAGGGGACACTGAAGCTTTCTTT. Its translation is CATTTIGDTEAFF.

The V call is TRBV7-2, the J call TRBJ1-4; tentatively, D is TRBD1 (5 bases). CDR1 and CDR2 (germline): SGHTA, FQGNSA. Trimming removed 0 bases at V and 5 bases at J, with 13 bases between. The CDR3 has 16 residues. For the CDR3, the DNA is TGTGCCAGCAGCTTAGCGGGGGGAGGCTTCAATGAAAAACTGTTTTTT. This sequence encodes CASSLAGGGFNEKLFF. Full variable domain (rest looked up from reference TRBV7-2 and TRBJ1-4): GAGVSQSPSNKVTEKGKDVELRCDPISGHTALYWYRQSLGQGLEFLIYFQGNSAPDKSGLPSDRFSAERTGGSVSTLTIQRTQQEDSAVYLCASSLAGGGFNEKLFFGSGTQLSVL.

This chain connects TRBV7-8 to TRBJ2-5; 8 nucleotides align to TRBD1. V gave up 5 bases and J gave up 5 bases; unmatched junction bases: 7. The germline V gene has CDR1 SGHVS and CDR2 FQNEAQ. The CDR3 runs to 14 residues. The CDR3: CASSVDRVWETQYF. Written as DNA, the CDR3 is TGTGCCAGCAGCGTGGACAGGGTTTGGGAGACCCAGTACTTC.

The V gene is TRBV4-3, the J gene TRBJ1-6; D is ambiguous. V dropped 0 bases and J dropped 0 bases, with 6 bases sitting between them. The CDR3 covers 16 residues. Germline CDR1 is LGHNA and CDR2 is YSLEER. The CDR3 sequence: CASSQELSSYNSPLHF. The CDR3 coding sequence is TGCGCCAGCAGCCAAGAATTGAGCTCCTATAATTCACCCCTCCACTTT.